A selection of T cell receptor beta chains follows, all from one sample in a study of identical twins. TCRdb recomputed calls from the 5' RACE reads with MiXCR, one row per CDR3 protein. The sample includes 500,000 or so distinct CDR3 sequences, 13% to 15% of them seen just once. These data were likewise used in another study, on yellow fever vaccine responses in identical twins.

Sequenced sample: CD4+ T cells sorted from blood. The source of these receptors is a woman younger than 35 in good health. Each CDR3 is given with its conserved first and last residue. The D gene is left open where the match is weak. Expanded clones are given a class, and other clones once, few, many or no size at all.

DNA: TGTGCCAGCAGTTTAGTGGGGGGCGCGAACACCGGGGAGCTGTTTTTT
CDR3: CASSLVGGANTGELFF
V: TRBV12-3/TRBV12-4
D: NA
J: TRBJ2-2
size: few
length: 16

DNA: TGTGCCAGCAGAACGGGACTAGCGGGGAGCTCCTACAATGAGCAGTTCTTC
CDR3: CASRTGLAGSSYNEQFF
V: TRBV12-3/TRBV12-4
D: TRBD2
J: TRBJ2-1
size: NA
length: 17

DNA: TGTGCCAGCAGCCGACTAGCGGGGGGAAGCACAGATACGCAGTATTTT
CDR3: CASSRLAGGSTDTQYF
V: TRBV6-1
D: TRBD2
J: TRBJ2-3
size: NA
length: 16

DNA: TGCGCCAGCAGCTTGAACCCAGCCTACGAGCAGTACTTC
CDR3: CASSLNPAYEQYF
V: TRBV5-1
D: NA
J: TRBJ2-7
size: NA
length: 13

DNA: TGCAGTGCTAGAGATGGCGGAAAAGATACGCAGTATTTT
CDR3: CSARDGGKDTQYF
V: TRBV20-1
D: NA
J: TRBJ2-3
size: many
length: 13

DNA: TGTGCCTGGAACTCCGGGACTAGCGGGGAAAGCACAGATACGCAGTATTTT
CDR3: CAWNSGTSGESTDTQYF
V: TRBV30
D: TRBD2
J: TRBJ2-3
size: NA
length: 17

DNA: TGTGCCAGCAGCTTGTTTCCCGGAAACTACGAGCAGTACTTC
CDR3: CASSLFPGNYEQYF
V: TRBV7-2
D: NA
J: TRBJ2-7
size: NA
length: 14

DNA: TGTGCCAGCAGCTTTGGGACAGTAGAGCTTGAAAAACTGTTTTTT
CDR3: CASSFGTVELEKLFF
V: TRBV7-9
D: TRBD1
J: TRBJ1-4
size: few
length: 15

DNA: TGTGCCAGCAGTACCATGGGACTAGCGGGGGGGCAGATCGAGCAGTACTTC
CDR3: CASSTMGLAGGQIEQYF
V: TRBV27
D: TRBD2
J: TRBJ2-7
size: many
length: 17

DNA: TGCAGTGCTAGTGGGCTAGCGGGGCACAATGAGCAGTTCTTC
CDR3: CSASGLAGHNEQFF
V: TRBV20-1
D: TRBD2
J: TRBJ2-1
size: NA
length: 14

DNA: TGTGCCAGCAGCTTTGCCCCGGGTACCGAGACCCAGTACTTC
CDR3: CASSFAPGTETQYF
V: TRBV7-2
D: NA
J: TRBJ2-5
size: few
length: 14

DNA: TGTGCCAGCAGCAACCGGGACCCTGGGGAGCAGTACTTC
CDR3: CASSNRDPGEQYF
V: TRBV7-9
D: NA
J: TRBJ2-7
size: few
length: 13

DNA: TGTGCCAGCAGCCACAGTCTCGGAGAGCAGTTCTTC
CDR3: CASSHSLGEQFF
V: TRBV14
D: NA
J: TRBJ2-1
size: once
length: 12

DNA: TGTGCCAGCAGTGCCACCCCGAAAGGTTATGGCTACACCTTC
CDR3: CASSATPKGYGYTF
V: TRBV2
D: NA
J: TRBJ1-2
size: few
length: 14

DNA: TGTGCCAGCAGAGTACTAGCGGGGGGCAAGCAGTTCTTC
CDR3: CASRVLAGGKQFF
V: TRBV2
D: TRBD2
J: TRBJ2-1
size: NA
length: 13

DNA: TGTGCCAGCAGCGGACCAACAGGGGGCCCCAATCAGCCCCAGCATTTT
CDR3: CASSGPTGGPNQPQHF
V: TRBV7-2
D: TRBD1
J: TRBJ1-5
size: NA
length: 16

DNA: TGTGCCAGCAGTTACGGGCTAGCGGGAGTGGGAACGCAGTATTTT
CDR3: CASSYGLAGVGTQYF
V: TRBV6-2/TRBV6-3
D: TRBD2
J: TRBJ2-3
size: few
length: 15

DNA: TGTGCCAGCAGTTTAGGAGGCGGGAGGGGGGTCACAGATACGCAGTATTTT
CDR3: CASSLGGGRGVTDTQYF
V: TRBV28
D: TRBD2
J: TRBJ2-3
size: NA
length: 17

DNA: TGTGCCAGCAGCTTAGCGGGGCCCGAGCAGTACTTC
CDR3: CASSLAGPEQYF
V: TRBV7-2
D: NA
J: TRBJ2-7
size: NA
length: 12

DNA: TGCAGTGCTGATAGCGGAGGCTACGAGCAGTACTTC
CDR3: CSADSGGYEQYF
V: TRBV20-1
D: NA
J: TRBJ2-7
size: few
length: 12

DNA: TGTGCCAGCAGCCGTAGCGGGGGGGCAGAGACCCAGTACTTC
CDR3: CASSRSGGAETQYF
V: TRBV7-8
D: TRBD2
J: TRBJ2-5
size: NA
length: 14

DNA: TGCGCCAGCAGCTTGGGACAGGGGGAAGATGGCTACACCTTC
CDR3: CASSLGQGEDGYTF
V: TRBV5-1
D: TRBD1
J: TRBJ1-2
size: NA
length: 14

DNA: TGTGCCAGCAGCTTGGCGGGGGGAAGGTACAATGAGCAGTTCTTC
CDR3: CASSLAGGRYNEQFF
V: TRBV2
D: TRBD2
J: TRBJ2-1
size: many
length: 15

DNA: TGCGCCAGCAGCTTGGGAGACGAAGCTTCACCCCTCCACTTT
CDR3: CASSLGDEASPLHF
V: TRBV5-1
D: NA
J: TRBJ1-6
size: NA
length: 14

DNA: TGTGCCACCCGGGGGGGTGGAGACAACACAGATACGCAGTATTTT
CDR3: CATRGGGDNTDTQYF
V: TRBV10-3
D: TRBD2
J: TRBJ2-3
size: NA
length: 15

DNA: TGTGCCAGCAGTTACCCAAGAGTATATAAACAGGGGGCGAGCACCGGGGAGCTGTTTTTT
CDR3: CASSYPRVYKQGASTGELFF
V: TRBV6-2/TRBV6-3
D: TRBD1
J: TRBJ2-2
size: many
length: 20

DNA: TGTGCCAGCAGCTCCGGCAGGGTTCTTGGCTCCGGGGCCAACGTCCTGACTTTC
CDR3: CASSSGRVLGSGANVLTF
V: TRBV11-2
D: NA
J: TRBJ2-6
size: NA
length: 18

DNA: TGCAGCGTCAAAGGGGCGGGCACAGATACGCAGTATTTT
CDR3: CSVKGAGTDTQYF
V: TRBV29-1
D: NA
J: TRBJ2-3
size: many
length: 13

DNA: TGTGCCAGCAGGATATCCATAGGCCGGACAGGGGGTCGCGACGAGCAGTACTTC
CDR3: CASRISIGRTGGRDEQYF
V: TRBV7-8
D: TRBD1
J: TRBJ2-7
size: few
length: 18

DNA: TGTGCCAGCAGTAAACTAGCGGTTACCTACAATGAGCAGTTCTTC
CDR3: CASSKLAVTYNEQFF
V: TRBV6-1
D: TRBD2
J: TRBJ2-1
size: NA
length: 15

DNA: TGTGCCAGCAGTTACAACAGAGGACCCTACGAGCAGTACTTC
CDR3: CASSYNRGPYEQYF
V: TRBV6-5
D: NA
J: TRBJ2-7
size: NA
length: 14

DNA: TGTGCCAGCAGCTTAGCCCACTCGCGTACCTCCTACAATGAGCAGTTCTTC
CDR3: CASSLAHSRTSYNEQFF
V: TRBV7-2
D: NA
J: TRBJ2-1
size: NA
length: 17

DNA: TGTGCCAGCAGCCGAAGCGGGGGAGCCACAGATACGCAGTATTTT
CDR3: CASSRSGGATDTQYF
V: TRBV7-8
D: TRBD2
J: TRBJ2-3
size: few
length: 15

DNA: TGTGCCAGCAGCTTGGATTTCAGTATCAACGAGCAGTACTTC
CDR3: CASSLDFSINEQYF
V: TRBV11-3
D: NA
J: TRBJ2-7
size: NA
length: 14

DNA: TGTGCCAGCAGCTTCCCCGGGACAGGAACAACCTACGAGCAGTACTTC
CDR3: CASSFPGTGTTYEQYF
V: TRBV7-2
D: TRBD1
J: TRBJ2-7
size: NA
length: 16

DNA: TGTGCCAGCAGGCAAAAAACTAGTTATATTTGGAATGAGCAGTTCTTC
CDR3: CASRQKTSYIWNEQFF
V: TRBV2
D: NA
J: TRBJ2-1
size: NA
length: 16

DNA: TGTGCCAGCAGCTTAGACCCAGGCCGCCAGGAGACCCAGTACTTC
CDR3: CASSLDPGRQETQYF
V: TRBV7-2
D: NA
J: TRBJ2-5
size: many
length: 15

DNA: TGCGCCAGCAACTCCGGGACAGGGATGAACACTGAAGCTTTCTTT
CDR3: CASNSGTGMNTEAFF
V: TRBV5-1
D: TRBD1
J: TRBJ1-1
size: many
length: 15

DNA: TGTGCCAGCAGTTGGACAGGCGGAGAAAAACTGTTTTTT
CDR3: CASSWTGGEKLFF
V: TRBV27
D: TRBD1
J: TRBJ1-4
size: few
length: 13

DNA: TGCGCCAGCAGCTTATCTTCCGGGACAGGCCATTTGAACACTGAAGCTTTCTTT
CDR3: CASSLSSGTGHLNTEAFF
V: TRBV5-1
D: TRBD1
J: TRBJ1-1
size: few
length: 18

DNA: TGTGCCAGCAGCTTAGGTACAGGCGAACAAGAGACCCAGTACTTC
CDR3: CASSLGTGEQETQYF
V: TRBV7-9
D: NA
J: TRBJ2-5
size: few
length: 15

DNA: TGTGCCAGCAGCCAATCCACTGGCGAGCAGTACTTC
CDR3: CASSQSTGEQYF
V: TRBV3-1
D: NA
J: TRBJ2-7
size: few
length: 12

DNA: TGCGCCAGCAGCTCGATAGGACATCATTACAATGAGCAGTTCTTC
CDR3: CASSSIGHHYNEQFF
V: TRBV5-1
D: NA
J: TRBJ2-1
size: few
length: 15

DNA: TGTGCCAGCAGTTCCTGGGGGGGTGGCTACACCTTC
CDR3: CASSSWGGGYTF
V: TRBV6-6
D: NA
J: TRBJ1-2
size: NA
length: 12

DNA: TGTGCCAGCAGCCGAGGCAACAACAGGGTGTTCACTGAAGCTTTCTTT
CDR3: CASSRGNNRVFTEAFF
V: TRBV12-3/TRBV12-4
D: NA
J: TRBJ1-1
size: NA
length: 16

DNA: TGTGCCAGCAGCTTGAATAGTGGGGAGACCCAGTACTTC
CDR3: CASSLNSGETQYF
V: TRBV7-9
D: NA
J: TRBJ2-5
size: NA
length: 13

DNA: TGTGCCACCAGCAGAGATCTAGCAGGGGGAGGCGGCTACACCTTC
CDR3: CATSRDLAGGGGYTF
V: TRBV15
D: TRBD1
J: TRBJ1-2
size: NA
length: 15

DNA: TGTGCCAGCAGCCCAAGAGCGGGAGCACCCACAGATACGCAGTATTTT
CDR3: CASSPRAGAPTDTQYF
V: TRBV27
D: TRBD2
J: TRBJ2-3
size: NA
length: 16

DNA: TGCGCCAGCAGCCGGGCGGGGACAGTGTCGCAAGAGACCCAGTACTTC
CDR3: CASSRAGTVSQETQYF
V: TRBV4-1
D: NA
J: TRBJ2-5
size: NA
length: 16

DNA: TGTGCCAGCAGTTCCCCCCAAATGGGCAATCAGCCCCAGCATTTT
CDR3: CASSSPQMGNQPQHF
V: TRBV12-3/TRBV12-4
D: NA
J: TRBJ1-5
size: many
length: 15

DNA: TGCGCCAGCAGCCTCCCGGACTCGAACACCGGGGAGCTGTTTTTT
CDR3: CASSLPDSNTGELFF
V: TRBV5-1
D: NA
J: TRBJ2-2
size: few
length: 15

DNA: TGTGCCAGCAGCTTAGTCTCGCAGGGGCAAGAGACCCAGTACTTC
CDR3: CASSLVSQGQETQYF
V: TRBV7-9
D: NA
J: TRBJ2-5
size: NA
length: 15

DNA: TGTGCCAGCAGTTTCGGGGGTACCCCTCAGCCCCAGCATTTT
CDR3: CASSFGGTPQPQHF
V: TRBV12-3/TRBV12-4
D: NA
J: TRBJ1-5
size: few
length: 14

DNA: TGTGCCAGCAGCCAAGATTTTGGGTTGGAGACCCAGCACTTC
CDR3: CASSQDFGLETQHF
V: TRBV3-1
D: NA
J: TRBJ2-5
size: NA
length: 14

DNA: TGTGCCAGCAGAGGGACACTCTATAATTCACCCCTCCACTTT
CDR3: CASRGTLYNSPLHF
V: TRBV6-1
D: NA
J: TRBJ1-6
size: NA
length: 14

DNA: TGTGCCAGCAGCAGACAGGGAGTAGACCAGCCCCAGCATTTT
CDR3: CASSRQGVDQPQHF
V: TRBV5-5
D: TRBD1
J: TRBJ1-5
size: once
length: 14

DNA: TGCAGCGTTGGTGAAGGGGGCCACCCCTACGAGCAGTACTTC
CDR3: CSVGEGGHPYEQYF
V: TRBV29-1
D: TRBD1
J: TRBJ2-7
size: many
length: 14

DNA: TGTGCCACCAGTGATTTCGACAGTTCCTACGAGCAGTACTTC
CDR3: CATSDFDSSYEQYF
V: TRBV24-1
D: NA
J: TRBJ2-7
size: few
length: 14

DNA: TGTGCCACCAGCAATAACAGGGGGCCCTACGAGCAGTACTTC
CDR3: CATSNNRGPYEQYF
V: TRBV15
D: TRBD1
J: TRBJ2-7
size: NA
length: 14